The rows below give T cell receptor beta chains drawn from one sample of a study of CD8 T cells in ankylosing spondylitis. TCRdb reprocessed the 5' RACE reads via MiXCR and lists one record per CDR3 protein. The sample lists around 490,000 distinct CDR3 sequences, less than 6% occurring once. The sequenced material came from blood, either unsorted or a sorted T cell fraction (not recorded which). The origin of the receptors is a male donor with ankylosing spondylitis. CDR3s include the opening cysteine and the closing phenylalanine or tryptophan. The order of the fields is clone size, D gene, J gene, V gene, CDR3 DNA, CDR3 protein. A D gene is named only where the DNA matches it firmly. Rows give clone size only sometimes, using once, few, many, or a class for an expanded clone.

>many|NA|TRBJ1-1|TRBV5-1
TGCGCCAGCAGCCCCCGTGGAGGGGTGAACACTGAAGCTTTCTTT
CASSPRGGVNTEAFF
>many|NA|TRBJ1-2|TRBV10-3
TGTGCCATCAGTGAGTCGATAGCGGGGAGCTATGGCTACACCTTC
CAISESIAGSYGYTF
>once|NA|TRBJ1-1|TRBV6-5
TGTGCCAGCAGTTACTCGTGGCAGGGGAACACTGAAGCTTTCTTT
CASSYSWQGNTEAFF
>many|NA|TRBJ2-2|TRBV6-5
TGTGCCAGCAGTTACTGGCCGAGGGTCAGCCAAAACACCGGGGAGCTGTTTTTT
CASSYWPRVSQNTGELFF
>many|NA|TRBJ2-5|TRBV5-1
TGCGCCAGCAGCTCCTCGTGGGTGGGATCCCAAGAGACCCAGTACTTC
CASSSSWVGSQETQYF
>many|NA|TRBJ1-1|TRBV28
TGTGCCAGCAGTTCCCTGGACGGGAACACTGAAGCTTTCTTT
CASSSLDGNTEAFF
>many|TRBD1|TRBJ1-5|TRBV20-1
TGCAGTGCTTCTCCCTTTACAGGGGCGACGATCCATCAGCCCCAGCATTTT
CSASPFTGATIHQPQHF
>few|TRBD2|TRBJ2-1|TRBV5-1
TGCGCCAGCAGCTGGGGGACGACTAGCGGGAGGGCCAATGAGCAGTTCTTC
CASSWGTTSGRANEQFF
>many|NA|TRBJ2-4|TRBV4-3
TGCGCCAGCAGCCAAGATCTCGGGGTAAACATTCAGTACTTC
CASSQDLGVNIQYF
>many|TRBD1|TRBJ2-7|TRBV4-2
TGTGCCAGCAGCCACGAAGGACAGGCCCGACGATCCTACTTC
CASSHEGQARRSYF
>many|TRBD1|TRBJ2-3|TRBV20-1
TGCAGTATTAACCGACAGGGCAGATCGGATACGCAGTATTTT
CSINRQGRSDTQYF
>few|NA|TRBJ2-2|TRBV12-3/TRBV12-4
TGTGCCAGCAGCATCTGGGAGGCCACCGGGGAGCTGTTTTTT
CASSIWEATGELFF
>NA|NA|TRBJ2-3|TRBV18
TGTGCCAGCTCTCGACAATCCACTGGCACAGATACGCAGTATTTT
CASSRQSTGTDTQYF
>many|NA|TRBJ2-1|TRBV20-1
TGCAGTGCTAGCGGGCTACCTTACTACAATGAGCAGTTCTTC
CSASGLPYYNEQFF
>many|NA|TRBJ1-1|TRBV5-1
TGCGCCAGCAGCCCCGGGACAAACATTGAAGCTTTCTTT
CASSPGTNIEAFF
>many|NA|TRBJ2-7|TRBV7-9
TGTGCCAGCAGCACCGTGGGGGAGAAATCCTACGAGCAGTACTTC
CASSTVGEKSYEQYF
>many|TRBD1|TRBJ2-7|TRBV6-1
TGTGCCAGCAGGCTTACAGGGGGCGATTACTACGAGCAGTACTTC
CASRLTGGDYYEQYF
>many|TRBD1|TRBJ1-1|TRBV5-1
TGCGCCAGCAGACTGACAGGGAGGGCCACTGAAGCTTTCTTT
CASRLTGRATEAFF
>many|NA|TRBJ2-3|TRBV12-3/TRBV12-4
TGTGCCAGCACCCAAGGAAAGGGGGGGCCTTTCGATACGCAGTATTTT
CASTQGKGGPFDTQYF
>many|NA|TRBJ1-5|TRBV28
TGTGCCAGCAGTTTAGAGCTTTGGGCGCAACGCAATCAGCCCCAGCATTTT
CASSLELWAQRNQPQHF
>few|NA|TRBJ2-2|TRBV4-1
TGCGCCAGCAGCCAAGATCTCGGGGAGCTGTTTTTT
CASSQDLGELFF
>few|NA|TRBJ2-7|TRBV6-6
TGTGCCAGCACCCATCCTACAGGCTACGAGCAGTACTTC
CASTHPTGYEQYF
>many|NA|TRBJ1-2|TRBV28
TGTGCCAGCAGCCGCCCCGGGGGTGGCTATGGCTACACCTTC
CASSRPGGGYGYTF
>few|NA|TRBJ1-3|TRBV2
TGTGCCAGCAGCGATGGCCACGACGGACGACTCTCTGGAAACACCATATATTTT
CASSDGHDGRLSGNTIYF
>many|NA|TRBJ2-7|TRBV7-6
TGTGCCAGCAGCTTAAATCCAGGGACCTACGAGCAGTACTTC
CASSLNPGTYEQYF
>few|TRBD2|TRBJ2-5|TRBV20-1
TGCAGTGCTACAACCGGGACTAGCGGGGGCCAAGAGACCCAGTACTTC
CSATTGTSGGQETQYF
>many|TRBD2|TRBJ2-5|TRBV29-1
TGCAGCGTTGAACGACTAGCGGGAGAGACCCAGTACTTC
CSVERLAGETQYF
>many|NA|TRBJ2-1|TRBV9
TGTGCCAGCAGCGTAGATGTTCAGGGTGTGAATGTTCATCGGAATGAGCAGTTCTTC
CASSVDVQGVNVHRNEQFF
>many|TRBD2|TRBJ2-1|TRBV7-9
TGTGCCAGCAGCCTCCAAAAAAGCGGGAGGATCTACAATGAGCAGTTCTTC
CASSLQKSGRIYNEQFF
>many|TRBD2|TRBJ2-5|TRBV20-1
TGCAGTGCAGCGGGACCTCAAGAGACCCAGTACTTC
CSAAGPQETQYF
>many|NA|TRBJ1-2|TRBV7-8
TGTGCCAGCAGCTCAACCGGGGCGAGACCCTATGGCTACACCTTC
CASSSTGARPYGYTF
>many|NA|TRBJ1-3|TRBV4-2
TGTGCCAGCACTCTCCTGCGGGGGGCCAACACCATATATTTT
CASTLLRGANTIYF
>many|NA|TRBJ1-1|TRBV5-1
TGCGCCAGCAGTGGTCCCGGCGTTTTAGAAGCTTTCTTT
CASSGPGVLEAFF
>few|NA|TRBJ1-2|TRBV4-1
TGCGCCAGCAGCCAAGTCCGGATATTCTATGGCTACACCTTC
CASSQVRIFYGYTF
>many|TRBD1|TRBJ2-1|TRBV5-1
TGCGCCAGCAGCTTCGGGACAGGGTCCTACAATGAGCAGTTCTTC
CASSFGTGSYNEQFF
>few|NA|TRBJ2-1|TRBV11-2
TGTGCCAGCAGCTTAGGGTGGGGCCCCAATGAGCAGTTCTTC
CASSLGWGPNEQFF